A single sample gave rise to the 5 T cell receptor beta chains below, sequenced in a study of prognosis after radiotherapy for stage I lung cancer. It was by two-round multiplex PCR that TCR beta CDR3 was amplified from genomic DNA. The first PCR round targeted every TRBV and TRBJ gene with specific primers. TCRdb reanalysed the multiplex PCR reads using MiXCR and keeps one entry per CDR3 protein. This table holds 11,000 to 15,000 distinct CDR3 sequences, just under 30% found once. The sequenced sample was PBMCs, obtained before or after stereotactic body radiation therapy (not recorded which). The receptors shown here come from a donor aged 50 or older with non-small cell lung cancer.

This clonotype occurred many times. V and J are TRBV13 and TRBJ2-1; D uncertain. CDR3 length: 13 residues. The germline V gene has CDR1 PRHDT and CDR2 FYEKMQ (reference sequence). V shed 0 bases and J shed 5 bases, with 5 bases lying between them. The CDR3, as DNA: TGTGCCAGCAGCTTAGGCTCAGACAATGAGCAGTTCTTC. Protein product: CASSLGSDNEQFF. Combining the CDR3 with reference TRBV13 and TRBJ2-1 gives the whole variable domain AAGVIQSPRHLIKEKRETATLKCYPIPRHDTVYWYQQGPGQDPQFLISFYEKMQSDKGSIPDRFSAQQFSDYHSELNMSSLELGDSALYFCASSLGSDNEQFFGPGTRLTVL.

Many counts were recorded for this clonotype. The chain is built from TRBV5-1 and TRBJ2-5; a possible D gene is TRBD2 (6 bases). This CDR3 contains 15 residues. Between the trimmed V and J ends, which lost 7 bases and 5 bases, there was a span of 21 bases. CDR1 is SGHRS, CDR2 YFSETQ, per germline. CDR3 protein: CASWRDGRSGETQYF. As DNA, the CDR3 is TGCGCCAGCTGGCGGGACGGTCGAAGTGGGGAGACCCAGTACTTC.

In its sample, this clonotype was seen many times. A much larger clone differs from this one at a single base, so this may be a read error. The chain combines TRBV6-1 with TRBJ1-4; 9 bases line up with TRBD1. Germline V CDR1 and CDR2: MNHNS, SASEGT. The CDR3 extends over 17 amino acids. The ends lost 5 bases at V and 6 bases at J; junction bases unmatched: 13. The CDR3 bases are TGTGCCAGCAGTCTAACAGGGGGCCGGGGTCGGCATGAAAAACTGTTTTTT. Its translation is CASSLTGGRGRHEKLFF.

As to this clonotype: This likely reflects a read error, since a far larger clone is one base away. This chain uses TRBV6-1 with TRBJ2-1, with TRBD2 matching 9 bases. Germline assignment: CDR1 MNHNS and CDR2 SASEGT. V shed 4 bases, J shed 15 bases, and the junction held 13 bases outside the gene matches. The CDR3 consists of 14 residues. The CDR3 loop reads CASSGWRGAGGGFF. The CDR3 DNA sequence: TGTGCCAGCAGTGGGTGGAGGGGAGCGGGAGGAGGGTTCTTC.

By sample share, this clonotype is medium-sized. The chain has TRBV3-1 and TRBJ1-6; D perhaps matches TRBD1 (6 bases). The germline V gene has CDR1 LGHDT and CDR2 YNNKEL (reference sequence). The CDR3 extends over 13 amino acids. Trimming left V 0 bases short and J 17 bases short, with 14 bases between. In nucleotides, the CDR3 is TGTGCCAGCAGCCAAGAAGGGCAGGGGCGGTTCCACTTT. Its translation is CASSQEGQGRFHF.